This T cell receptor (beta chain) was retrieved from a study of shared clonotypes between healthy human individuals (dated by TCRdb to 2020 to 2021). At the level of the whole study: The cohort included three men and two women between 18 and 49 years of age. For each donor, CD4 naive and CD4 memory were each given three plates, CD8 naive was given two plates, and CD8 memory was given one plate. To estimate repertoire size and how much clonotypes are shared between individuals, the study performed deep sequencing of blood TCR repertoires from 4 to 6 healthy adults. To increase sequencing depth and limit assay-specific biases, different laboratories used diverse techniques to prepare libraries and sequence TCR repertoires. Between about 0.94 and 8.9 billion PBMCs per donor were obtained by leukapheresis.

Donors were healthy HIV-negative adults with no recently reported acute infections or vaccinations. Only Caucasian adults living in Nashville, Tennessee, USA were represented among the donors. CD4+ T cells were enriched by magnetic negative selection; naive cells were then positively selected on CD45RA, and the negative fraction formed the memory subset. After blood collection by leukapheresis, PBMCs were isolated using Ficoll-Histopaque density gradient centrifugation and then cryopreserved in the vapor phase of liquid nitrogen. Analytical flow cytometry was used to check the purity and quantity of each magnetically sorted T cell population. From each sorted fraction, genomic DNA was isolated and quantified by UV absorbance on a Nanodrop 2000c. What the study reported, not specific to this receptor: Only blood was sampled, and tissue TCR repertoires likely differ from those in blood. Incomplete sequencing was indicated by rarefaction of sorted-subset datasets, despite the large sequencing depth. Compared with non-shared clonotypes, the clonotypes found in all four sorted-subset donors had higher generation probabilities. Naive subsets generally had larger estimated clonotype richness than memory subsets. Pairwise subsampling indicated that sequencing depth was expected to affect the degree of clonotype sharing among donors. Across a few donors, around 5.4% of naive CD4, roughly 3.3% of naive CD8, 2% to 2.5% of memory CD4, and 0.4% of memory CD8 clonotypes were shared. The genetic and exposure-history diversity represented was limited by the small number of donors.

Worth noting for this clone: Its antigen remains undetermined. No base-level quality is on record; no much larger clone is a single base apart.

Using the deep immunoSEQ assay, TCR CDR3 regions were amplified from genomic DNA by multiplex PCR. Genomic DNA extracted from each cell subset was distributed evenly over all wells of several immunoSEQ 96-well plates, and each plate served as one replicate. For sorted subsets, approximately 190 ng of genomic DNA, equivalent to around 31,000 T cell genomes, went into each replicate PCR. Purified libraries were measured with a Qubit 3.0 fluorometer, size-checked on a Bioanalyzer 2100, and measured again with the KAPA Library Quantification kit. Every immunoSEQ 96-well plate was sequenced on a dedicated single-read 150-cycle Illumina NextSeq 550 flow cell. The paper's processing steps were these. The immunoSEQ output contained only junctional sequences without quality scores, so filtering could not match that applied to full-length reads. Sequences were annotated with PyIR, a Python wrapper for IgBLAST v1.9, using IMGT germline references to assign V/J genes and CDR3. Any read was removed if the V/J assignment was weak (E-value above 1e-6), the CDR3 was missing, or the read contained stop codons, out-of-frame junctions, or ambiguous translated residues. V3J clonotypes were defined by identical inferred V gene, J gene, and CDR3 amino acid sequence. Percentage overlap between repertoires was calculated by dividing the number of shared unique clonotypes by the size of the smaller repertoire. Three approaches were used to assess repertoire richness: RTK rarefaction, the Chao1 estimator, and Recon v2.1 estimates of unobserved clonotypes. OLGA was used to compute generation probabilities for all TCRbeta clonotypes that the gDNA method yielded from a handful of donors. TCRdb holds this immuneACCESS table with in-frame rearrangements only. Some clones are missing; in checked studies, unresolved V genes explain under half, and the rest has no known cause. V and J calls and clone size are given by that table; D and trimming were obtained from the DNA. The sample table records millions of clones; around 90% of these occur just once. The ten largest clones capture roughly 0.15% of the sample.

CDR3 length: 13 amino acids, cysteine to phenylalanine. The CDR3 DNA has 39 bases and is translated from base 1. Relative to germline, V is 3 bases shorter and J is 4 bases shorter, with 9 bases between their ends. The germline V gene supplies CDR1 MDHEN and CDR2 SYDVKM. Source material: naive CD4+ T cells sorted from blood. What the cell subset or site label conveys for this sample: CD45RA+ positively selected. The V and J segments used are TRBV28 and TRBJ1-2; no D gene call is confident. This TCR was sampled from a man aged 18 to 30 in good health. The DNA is TGTGCCAGCAGTTTGAACAGCGCCTATGGCTACACCTTC. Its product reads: CASSLNSAYGYTF.